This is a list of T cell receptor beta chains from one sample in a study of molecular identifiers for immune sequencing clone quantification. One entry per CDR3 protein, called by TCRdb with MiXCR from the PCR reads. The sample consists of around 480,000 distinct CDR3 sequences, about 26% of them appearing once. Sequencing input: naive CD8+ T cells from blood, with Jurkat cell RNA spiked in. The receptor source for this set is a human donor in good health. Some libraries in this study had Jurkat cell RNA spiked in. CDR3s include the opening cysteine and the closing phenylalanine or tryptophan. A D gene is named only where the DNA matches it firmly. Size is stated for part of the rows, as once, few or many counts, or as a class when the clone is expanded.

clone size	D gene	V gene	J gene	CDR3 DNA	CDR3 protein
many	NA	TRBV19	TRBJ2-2	TGTGCCAGTAGTCTAGCAGGCCAGTCGAACACCGGGGAGCTGTTTTTT	CASSLAGQSNTGELFF
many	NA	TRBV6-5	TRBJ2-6	TGTGCCAGCACTTCTGGGGCCAACGTCCTGACTTTC	CASTSGANVLTF
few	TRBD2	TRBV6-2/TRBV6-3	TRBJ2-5	TGTGCCACCTTTAGCGGGGGGGCCTTAGAGACCCAGTACTTC	CATFSGGALETQYF
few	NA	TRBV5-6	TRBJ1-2	TGTGCCAGCAGCTTGGGAGAACAGGCAGCCGACACCTACATAAACTATGGCTACACCTTC	CASSLGEQAADTYINYGYTF
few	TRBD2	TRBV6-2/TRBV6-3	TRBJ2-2	TGTGCCAGCAGTTACGGGCGGCTAGCGGTAAACGCCGGGGAGCTGTTTTTT	CASSYGRLAVNAGELFF
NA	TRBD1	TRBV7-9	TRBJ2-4	TGTGCCAGCAGCAACCGGGACAGGGAAAACATTCAGTACTTC	CASSNRDRENIQYF
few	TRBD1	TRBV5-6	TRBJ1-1	TGTGCCAGCAGCTTTGTAGGGACAGGGATCACTGAAGCTTTCTTT	CASSFVGTGITEAFF
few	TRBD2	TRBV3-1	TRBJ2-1	TGTGCCAGCAGCCAAAGGACCGGGACTAGCGGGAGGGGGTACTACAATGAGCAGTTCTTC	CASSQRTGTSGRGYYNEQFF
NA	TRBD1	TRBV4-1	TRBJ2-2	TGCGCCAGCAGCCAGACTGACAGGGTTCTTGGCACCGGGGAGCTGTTTTTT	CASSQTDRVLGTGELFF
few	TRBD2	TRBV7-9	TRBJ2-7	TGTGCCAGCAGCGGGGAGCGGGGGGGAAGCTCCTACGAGCAGTACTTC	CASSGERGGSSYEQYF
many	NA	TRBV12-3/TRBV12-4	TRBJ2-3	TGTGCCAGCAGTTTAGCCCAGGGAAGAGATACGCAGTATTTT	CASSLAQGRDTQYF
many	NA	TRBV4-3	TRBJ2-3	TGCGCCAGCAGCCAAGACAGTCCATCGGCAGATACGCAGTATTTT	CASSQDSPSADTQYF
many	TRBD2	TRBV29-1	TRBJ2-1	TGCAGCGTTGGGGGGACTAGCGGTTACAATGAGCAGTTCTTC	CSVGGTSGYNEQFF
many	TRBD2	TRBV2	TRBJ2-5	TGTGCCAGCAGTGCCCGGCGGGGGGGCCTCCAAGAGACCCAGTACTTC	CASSARRGGLQETQYF
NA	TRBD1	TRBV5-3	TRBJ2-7	TGTGCCAGCAGCGACAGGGGTTCCTACGAGCGGTACTTC	CASSDRGSYERYF
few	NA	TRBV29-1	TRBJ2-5	TGCAGCGTTAAAAGGGCGTCTTTACAAGAGACCCAGTACTTC	CSVKRASLQETQYF
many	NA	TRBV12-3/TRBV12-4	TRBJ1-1	TGTGCCAGCAGTTTTGGACACACTGAAGCTTTCTTT	CASSFGHTEAFF
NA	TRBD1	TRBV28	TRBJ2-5	TGTGCCAGCAGTTTGGAGGGGACAGGGGGCGCTAACGTGGTGGGCGAGACCCAGTACTTC	CASSLEGTGGANVVGETQYF
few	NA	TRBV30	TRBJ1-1	TGTGCCTGGGGTGACATGGGCGTGTACACTGAAGCTTTCTTT	CAWGDMGVYTEAFF
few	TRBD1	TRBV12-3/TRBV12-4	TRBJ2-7	TGTGCCAGCAGTCTCACGGCACCCAGGGGGCGCGCCTACGAGCAGTACTTC	CASSLTAPRGRAYEQYF
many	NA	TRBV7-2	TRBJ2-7	TGTGCCAGCAGCACCGACAGCTACACTCTCTCCTACGAGCAGTACTTC	CASSTDSYTLSYEQYF
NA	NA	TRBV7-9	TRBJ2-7	TGTGCCAGCAGCTCCTCTCTCGAGCAGTACTTC	CASSSSLEQYF
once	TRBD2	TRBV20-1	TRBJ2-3	TGCAGTGCTAGAGGGGACCGGGGGGTTGGGGATACGCAGTATTTT	CSARGDRGVGDTQYF
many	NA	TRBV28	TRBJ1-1	TGTGCCAGCAGAGATGGACAGACTGAAGCTTTCTTT	CASRDGQTEAFF
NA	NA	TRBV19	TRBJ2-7	TGTGCCAGTAGTATCGTAGGGGATGGCGAGCAGTACTTC	CASSIVGDGEQYF
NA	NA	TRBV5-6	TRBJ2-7	TGTGCCAGCAGCACCGGGACATTCTACGAGCAGTACTTC	CASSTGTFYEQYF
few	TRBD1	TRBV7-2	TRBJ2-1	TGTGCCAGCAGCTTAGTTGGACAGGGGGCCAATGAGCAGTTCTTC	CASSLVGQGANEQFF
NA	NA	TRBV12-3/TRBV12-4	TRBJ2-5	TGTGCCAGCAGCGGACAGAGACAAGAGACCCAGTACTTC	CASSGQRQETQYF
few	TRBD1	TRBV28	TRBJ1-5	TGTGCCAGCAGTTTAAAAACCGGGACAGGGGCGGATCAGCCCCAGCATTTT	CASSLKTGTGADQPQHF
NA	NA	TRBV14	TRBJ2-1	TGTGCCAGCAGCCAAGAACAGGTCTACAATGAGCAGCTCTTC	CASSQEQVYNEQLF
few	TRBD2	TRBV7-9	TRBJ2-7	TGTGCCAGCAGCTTAACTAGCGGGGGCCCCTACGAGCAGTACTTC	CASSLTSGGPYEQYF
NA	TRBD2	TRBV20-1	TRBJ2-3	TGCAGTGCTAGACATTCAGCGGGGTCACGCACAGATACGCAGTATTTT	CSARHSAGSRTDTQYF
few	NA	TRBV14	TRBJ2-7	TGTGCCAGCAGCCAATTTCCGAGCTCCTACGAGCAGTACTTC	CASSQFPSSYEQYF
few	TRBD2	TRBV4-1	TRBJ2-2	TGCGCCAGCAGCCAGTCGCTAGCGGGGGGAGCGAACACCGGGGAGCTGTTTTTT	CASSQSLAGGANTGELFF
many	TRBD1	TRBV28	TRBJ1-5	TGTGCCAGCAGTCCCGGGACAGATAGCAATCAGCCCCAGCATTTT	CASSPGTDSNQPQHF